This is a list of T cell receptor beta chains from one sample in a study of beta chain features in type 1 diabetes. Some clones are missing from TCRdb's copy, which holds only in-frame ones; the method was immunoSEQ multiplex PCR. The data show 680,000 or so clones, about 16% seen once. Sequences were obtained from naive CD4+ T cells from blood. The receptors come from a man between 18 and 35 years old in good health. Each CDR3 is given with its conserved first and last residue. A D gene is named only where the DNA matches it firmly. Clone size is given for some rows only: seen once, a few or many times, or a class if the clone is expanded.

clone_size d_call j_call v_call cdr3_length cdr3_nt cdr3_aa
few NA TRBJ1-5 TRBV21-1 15 TGTGCCAGCAGCCTCCGACCAGAGCCAGATCAGCCCCAGCATTTT CASSLRPEPDQPQHF
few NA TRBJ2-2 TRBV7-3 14 TGTGCCAGCAGCTCGGGGACCGTTCCCGGGGAGCTGTTTTTT CASSSGTVPGELFF
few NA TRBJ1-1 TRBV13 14 TGTGCCAGCAGCTTAGTCCGTCTGAACACTGAAGCTTTCTTT CASSLVRLNTEAFF
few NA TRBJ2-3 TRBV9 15 TGTGCCAGCAGCGTAGCCTTAGTAGTTGCAGATACGCAGTATTTT CASSVALVVADTQYF
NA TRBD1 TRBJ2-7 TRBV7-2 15 TGTGCCAGCAGCCTAAGGACAGGGGGCTTCTACGAGCAGTACTTC CASSLRTGGFYEQYF
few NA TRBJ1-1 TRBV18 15 TGTGCCAGCTCACCACCCTCAGGGAGCCGCACTGAAGCTTTCTTT CASSPPSGSRTEAFF
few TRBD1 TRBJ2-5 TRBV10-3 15 TGTGCCGTTCGTCCCGCACAGGGGAACCCCAAGACCCAGTACTTC CAVRPAQGNPKTQYF
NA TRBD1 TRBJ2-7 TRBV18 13 TGTGCCAGCTCGCAGACAGGGGCCTACGAGCAGTACTTC CASSQTGAYEQYF
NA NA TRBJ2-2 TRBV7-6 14 TGTGCCAGCAGCCTCGGAGTCGTCAGCGGGGAGCTGTTTTTT CASSLGVVSGELFF
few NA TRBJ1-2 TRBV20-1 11 TGCAGTGCTACGGGAGTCGAGGGCTACACCTTC CSATGVEGYTF
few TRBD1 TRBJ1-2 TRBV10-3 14 TGTGCCATCAGAGGGACAGGGGGCCAGAGTGGCTACACCTTC CAIRGTGGQSGYTF
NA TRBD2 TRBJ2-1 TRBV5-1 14 TGCGCCAGCAGCAGGACTAGCGGATACAATGAGCAGTTCTTC CASSRTSGYNEQFF
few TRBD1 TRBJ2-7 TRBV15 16 TGTGCCACCAGCAGAGGCCGGGACAGGGGCGCCTACGAGCAGTACTTC CATSRGRDRGAYEQYF
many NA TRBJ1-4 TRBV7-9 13 TGTGCCAGCAGTGATTTCCGAGGTGAAAAACTGTTTTTT CASSDFRGEKLFF
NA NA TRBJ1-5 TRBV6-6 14 TGTGCCAGCAGTTACTCCGAGAAGGGGCAGCCCCAGCATTTT CASSYSEKGQPQHF
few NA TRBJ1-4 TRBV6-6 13 TGTGCCAGCAGGGCACCAACTAATGAAAAACTGTTTTTT CASRAPTNEKLFF
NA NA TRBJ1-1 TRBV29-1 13 TGCAGCGTTGACCAAGGACGGAACACTGAAGCTTTCTTT CSVDQGRNTEAFF
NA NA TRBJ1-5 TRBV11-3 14 TGTGCCAGCAGCTTTGGACCCCGACAGAAGCCCCAGCATTTT CASSFGPRQKPQHF